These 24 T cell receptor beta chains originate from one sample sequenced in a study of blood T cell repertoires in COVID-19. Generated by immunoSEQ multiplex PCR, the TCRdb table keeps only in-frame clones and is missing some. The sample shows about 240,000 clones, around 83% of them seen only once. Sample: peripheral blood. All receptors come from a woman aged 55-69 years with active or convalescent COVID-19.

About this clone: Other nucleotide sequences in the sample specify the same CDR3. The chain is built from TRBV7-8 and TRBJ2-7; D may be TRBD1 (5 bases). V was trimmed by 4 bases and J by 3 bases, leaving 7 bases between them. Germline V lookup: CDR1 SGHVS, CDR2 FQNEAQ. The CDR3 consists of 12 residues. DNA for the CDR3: TGTGCCAGCAGCTCCCAGGGCTACGAGCAGTACTTC. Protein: CASSSQGYEQYF. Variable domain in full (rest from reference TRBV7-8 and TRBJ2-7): GAGVSQSPRYKVAKRGQDVALRCDPISGHVSLFWYQQALGQGPEFLTYFQNEAQLDKSGLPSDRFFAERPEGSVSTLKIQRTQQEDSAVYLCASSSQGYEQYFGPGTRLTVT.

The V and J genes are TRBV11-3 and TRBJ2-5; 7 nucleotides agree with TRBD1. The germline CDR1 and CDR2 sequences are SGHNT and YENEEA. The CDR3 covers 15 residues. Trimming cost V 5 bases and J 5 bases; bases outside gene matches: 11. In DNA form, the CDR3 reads TGTGCCAGCAGCCCCTCTGATGCCAGGGGGGAGACCCAGTACTTC. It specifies CASSPSDARGETQYF.

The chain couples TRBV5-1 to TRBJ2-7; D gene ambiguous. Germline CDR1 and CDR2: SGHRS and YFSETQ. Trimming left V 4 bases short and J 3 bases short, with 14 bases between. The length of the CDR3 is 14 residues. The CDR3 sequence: CASSPLPSSYEQYF. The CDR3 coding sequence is TGCGCCAGCAGCCCCCTACCGAGTAGCTACGAGCAGTACTTC.

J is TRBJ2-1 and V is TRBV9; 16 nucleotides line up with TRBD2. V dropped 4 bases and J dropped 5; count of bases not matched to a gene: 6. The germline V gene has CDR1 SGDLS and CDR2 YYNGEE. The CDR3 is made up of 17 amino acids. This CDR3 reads CASSPGLAGGAHNEQFF. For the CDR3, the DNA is TGTGCCAGCAGCCCGGGACTAGCGGGGGGGGCCCACAATGAGCAGTTCTTC.

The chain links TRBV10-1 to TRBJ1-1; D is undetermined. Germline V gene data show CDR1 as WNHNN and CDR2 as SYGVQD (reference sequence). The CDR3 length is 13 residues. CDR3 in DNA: TGCGCAATCTCACACATCGTGAACACTGAAGCTTTCTTT. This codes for CAISHIVNTEAFF.

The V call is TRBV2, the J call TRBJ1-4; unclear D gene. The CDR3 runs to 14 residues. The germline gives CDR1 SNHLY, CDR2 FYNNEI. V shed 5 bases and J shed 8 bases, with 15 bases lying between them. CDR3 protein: CASSRERDSEKLFF. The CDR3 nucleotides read TGTGCCAGCAGTAGGGAGAGAGACTCGGAAAAACTGTTTTTT.

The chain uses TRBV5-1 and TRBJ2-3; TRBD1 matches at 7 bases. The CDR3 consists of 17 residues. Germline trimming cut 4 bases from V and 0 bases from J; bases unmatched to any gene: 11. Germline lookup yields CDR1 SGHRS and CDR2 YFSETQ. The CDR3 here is CASSPDRTLTSTDTQYF. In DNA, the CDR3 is TGCGCCAGCAGCCCGGACAGGACCCTAACTAGCACAGATACGCAGTATTTT.

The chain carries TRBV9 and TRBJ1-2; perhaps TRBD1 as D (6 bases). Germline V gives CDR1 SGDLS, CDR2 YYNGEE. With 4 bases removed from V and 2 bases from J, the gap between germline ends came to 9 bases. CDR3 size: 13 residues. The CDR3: CASSPDSNYGYTF. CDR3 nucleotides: TGTGCCAGCAGCCCGGACAGCAACTATGGCTACACCTTC.

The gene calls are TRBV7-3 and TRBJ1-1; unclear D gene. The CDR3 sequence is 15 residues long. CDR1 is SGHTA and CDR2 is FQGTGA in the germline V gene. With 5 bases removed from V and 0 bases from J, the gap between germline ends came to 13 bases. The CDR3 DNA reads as TGTGCCAGCAGCCGTCGTCCGGGGTTGAACACTGAAGCTTTCTTT. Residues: CASSRRPGLNTEAFF.

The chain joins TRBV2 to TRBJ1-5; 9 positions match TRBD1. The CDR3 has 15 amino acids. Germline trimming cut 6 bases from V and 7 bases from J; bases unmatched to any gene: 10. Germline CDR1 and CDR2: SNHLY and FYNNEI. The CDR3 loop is CASRRQGVTGQPQHF. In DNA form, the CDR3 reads TGTGCCAGCAGGAGACAGGGGGTTACAGGACAGCCCCAGCATTTT.

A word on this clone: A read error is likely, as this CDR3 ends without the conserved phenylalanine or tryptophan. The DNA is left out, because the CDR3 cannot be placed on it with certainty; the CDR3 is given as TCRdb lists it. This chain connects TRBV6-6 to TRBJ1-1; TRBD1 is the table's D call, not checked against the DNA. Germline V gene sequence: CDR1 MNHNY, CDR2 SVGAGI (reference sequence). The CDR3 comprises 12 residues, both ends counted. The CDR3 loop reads CASTDPEGGAGI.

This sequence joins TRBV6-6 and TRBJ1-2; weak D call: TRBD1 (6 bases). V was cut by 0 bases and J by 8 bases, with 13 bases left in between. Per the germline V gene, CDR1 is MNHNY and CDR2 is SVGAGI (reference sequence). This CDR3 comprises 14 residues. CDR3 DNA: TGTGCCAGCAGTTACTCCAATTCCAGGGGAGGCTACACCTTC. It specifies CASSYSNSRGGYTF.

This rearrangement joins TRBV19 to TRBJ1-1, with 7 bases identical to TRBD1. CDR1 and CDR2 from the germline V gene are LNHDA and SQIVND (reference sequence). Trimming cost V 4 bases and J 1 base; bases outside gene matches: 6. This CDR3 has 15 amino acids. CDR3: CASSTNSGGNTEAFF. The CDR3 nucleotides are TGTGCCAGTAGTACCAACTCAGGGGGGAACACTGAAGCTTTCTTT.

In DNA, the CDR3 is TGTGCCAGCAGTGAACTAGCGGGGTACAATGAGCAGTTCTTC. Translation: CASSELAGYNEQFF. The gene calls are TRBV6-4 and TRBJ2-1, with 10 bases identical to TRBD2. The V gene end was trimmed by 3 bases and the J gene end by 4 bases; junction bases not matched to a gene: 0. The CDR3 covers 14 residues. CDR1 MRHNA and CDR2 SNTAGT come from the germline V gene.

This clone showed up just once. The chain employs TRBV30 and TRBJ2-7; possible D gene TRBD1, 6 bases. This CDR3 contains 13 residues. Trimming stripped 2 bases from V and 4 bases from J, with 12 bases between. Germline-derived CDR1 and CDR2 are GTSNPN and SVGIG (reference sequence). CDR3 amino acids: CAWSRGRGYEQYF. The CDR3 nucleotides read TGTGCCTGGAGTAGGGGCAGGGGTTACGAGCAGTACTTC.

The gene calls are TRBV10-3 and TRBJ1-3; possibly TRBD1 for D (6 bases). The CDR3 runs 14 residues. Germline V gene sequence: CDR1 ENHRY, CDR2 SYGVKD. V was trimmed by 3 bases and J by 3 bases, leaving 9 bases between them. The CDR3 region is CAISEQGYGNTIYF. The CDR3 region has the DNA TGTGCCATCAGTGAACAGGGTTATGGAAACACCATATATTTT.

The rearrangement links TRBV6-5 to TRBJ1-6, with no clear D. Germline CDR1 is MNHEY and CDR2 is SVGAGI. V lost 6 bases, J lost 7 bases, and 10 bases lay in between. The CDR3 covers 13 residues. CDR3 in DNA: TGTGCCAGCAGGAGGGATGGGAATTCACCCCTCCACTTT. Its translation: CASRRDGNSPLHF.

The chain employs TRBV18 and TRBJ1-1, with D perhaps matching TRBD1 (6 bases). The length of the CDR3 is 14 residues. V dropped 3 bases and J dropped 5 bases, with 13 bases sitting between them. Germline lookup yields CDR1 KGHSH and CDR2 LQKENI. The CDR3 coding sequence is TGTGCCAGCTCACCCGGCGGGGGGCGGACTGAAGCTTTCTTT. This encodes CASSPGGGRTEAFF.

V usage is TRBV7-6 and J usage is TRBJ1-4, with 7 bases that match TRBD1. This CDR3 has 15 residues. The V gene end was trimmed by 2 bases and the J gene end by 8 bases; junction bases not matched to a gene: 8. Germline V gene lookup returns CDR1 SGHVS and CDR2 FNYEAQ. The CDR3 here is CASSLPTGLGEKLFF. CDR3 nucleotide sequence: TGTGCCAGCAGCTTACCGACAGGGTTGGGAGAAAAACTGTTTTTT.

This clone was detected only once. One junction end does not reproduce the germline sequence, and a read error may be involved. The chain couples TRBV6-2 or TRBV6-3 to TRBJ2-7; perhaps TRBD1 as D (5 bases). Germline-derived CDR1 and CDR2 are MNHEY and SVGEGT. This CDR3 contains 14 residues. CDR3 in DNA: TGTGCCAGCAGTCACTCGAAGGGAAGGGGTGAGCAGTACTTC. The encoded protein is CASSHSKGRGEQYF.

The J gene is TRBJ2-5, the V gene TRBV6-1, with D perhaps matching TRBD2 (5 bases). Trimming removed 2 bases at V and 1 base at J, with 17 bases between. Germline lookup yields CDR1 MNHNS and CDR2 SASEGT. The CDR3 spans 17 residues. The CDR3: CASSEFGTRPFQETQYF. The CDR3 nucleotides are TGTGCCAGCAGTGAATTCGGAACTAGACCTTTCCAAGAGACCCAGTACTTC.

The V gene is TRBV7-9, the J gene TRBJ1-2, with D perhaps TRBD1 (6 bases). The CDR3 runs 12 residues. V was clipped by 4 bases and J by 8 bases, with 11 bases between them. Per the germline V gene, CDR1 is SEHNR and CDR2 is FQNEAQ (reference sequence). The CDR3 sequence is CASSSTGYGYTF. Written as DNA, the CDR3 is TGTGCCAGCAGCTCCACAGGGTACGGCTACACCTTC. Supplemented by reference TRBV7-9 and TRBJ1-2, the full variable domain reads DTGVSQNPRHKITKRGQNVTFRCDPISEHNRLYWYRQTLGQGPEFLTYFQNEAQLEKSRLLSDRFSAERPKGSFSTLEIQRTEQGDSAMYLCASSSTGYGYTFGSGTRLTVV.

This CDR3 reads CASSERGSGKANYGYTF. CDR3 DNA sequence: TGTGCCAGCAGTGAACGCGGCTCGGGGAAAGCTAACTATGGCTACACCTTC. The chain couples TRBV6-1 to TRBJ1-2; D ambiguous. The CDR3 has 17 residues. The germline gives CDR1 MNHNS, CDR2 SASEGT. V was clipped by 2 bases and J by 0 bases, with 16 bases between them.

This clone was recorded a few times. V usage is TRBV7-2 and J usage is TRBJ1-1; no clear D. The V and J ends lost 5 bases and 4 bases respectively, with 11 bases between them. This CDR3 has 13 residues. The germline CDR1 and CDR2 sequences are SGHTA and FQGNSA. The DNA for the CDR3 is TGTGCCAGCAGCCCCTACTACGGCACTGAAGCTTTCTTT. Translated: CASSPYYGTEAFF.